These 23 T cell receptor beta chains were all obtained from the same sample, sequenced in a study of technical replicates of blood from several donors. Using immunoSEQ multiplex PCR, the repertoire was profiled, and TCRdb retains in-frame clones only, with some absent. Of about 75,000 clones listed, 92% were seen once; the top ten hold 0.38%. Material for sequencing was T cells isolated from PBMCs. The origin of the receptors is a human donor in good health.

The V gene is TRBV29-1, the J gene TRBJ1-2; D may be TRBD1 (5 bases). The CDR3 length is 12 residues. V shed 6 bases and J shed 4 bases, with 12 bases lying between them. In germline, CDR1 is SQVTM, CDR2 ANQGSEA. Written as DNA, the CDR3 is TGCAGCGTATACGACAGCCCCTATGGCTACACCTTC. Translation gives CSVYDSPYGYTF.

This rearrangement joins TRBV7-3 to TRBJ2-7, with 7 nucleotides matching TRBD2. The CDR3 runs 13 residues. V was pared by 2 bases and J by 5 bases, with 3 bases of the junction left unmatched. Germline assignment: CDR1 SGHTA and CDR2 FQGTGA. The CDR3 protein is CASSLLAGDEQYF. DNA for the CDR3: TGTGCCAGCAGCTTACTCGCGGGAGACGAGCAGTACTTC.

About this clone: In the same sample, other DNA sequences code for this CDR3. The chain carries TRBV5-6 and TRBJ1-5; D is undetermined. V was trimmed by 4 bases and J by 5 bases, leaving 10 bases between them. The CDR3 has 13 residues. Germline V gene sequence: CDR1 SGHDT, CDR2 YYEEEE. The CDR3 spells CASSVRGDQPQHF. The CDR3 DNA reads TGTGCCAGCAGCGTCCGGGGAGATCAGCCCCAGCATTTT.

The chain has TRBV2 and TRBJ1-2, with D perhaps matching TRBD1 (6 bases). Deletions cut 6 bases from V and 4 bases from J, with 18 bases between. The CDR3 loop spans 15 amino acids. Germline assignment: CDR1 SNHLY and CDR2 FYNNEI. Written as DNA, the CDR3 is TGTGCCAGCAGAGCGGACAGCCCGCTCCTCTATGGCTACACCTTC. It codes for CASRADSPLLYGYTF.

The gene calls are TRBV30 and TRBJ2-1, with TRBD2 identical over 8 bases. The CDR3 sequence is 14 residues long. Germline V gene lookup returns CDR1 GTSNPN and CDR2 SVGIG (reference sequence). V lost 8 bases and J lost 4; bases outside the gene matches: 10. The CDR3 coding sequence is TGTGCCAGGGGCGGAGCGGGAGCTTACAATGAGCAGTTCTTC. Protein sequence: CARGGAGAYNEQFF.

The V gene is TRBV9, the J gene TRBJ2-3; TRBD1 might be the D (6 bases). Germline V gene sequence: CDR1 SGDLS, CDR2 YYNGEE. V was pared by 3 bases and J by 9 bases, with 8 bases between. The CDR3 spans 11 residues. The CDR3 nucleotides read TGTGCCAGCAGCGATACAGGGACGCAGTATTTT. As protein: CASSDTGTQYF.

V and J are TRBV30 and TRBJ2-1; 7 positions agree with TRBD2. CDR3 length: 13 amino acids. Germline trimming cut 7 bases from V and 4 bases from J; bases unmatched to any gene: 7. Per the germline V gene, CDR1 is GTSNPN and CDR2 is SVGIG (reference sequence). CDR3 protein: CASLTSYYNEQFF. CDR3 coding DNA: TGTGCCTCCTTGACTAGCTATTACAATGAGCAGTTCTTC.

The chain carries TRBV7-7 and TRBJ2-2; weak D call: TRBD1 (6 bases). Germline V gene sequence: CDR1 SSHAT, CDR2 FNYEAQ (reference sequence). Trimming removed 0 bases from V and 5 bases from J, with 13 bases in between. The CDR3 loop spans 16 amino acids. The CDR3, as DNA: TGTGCCAGCAGCTTAGCACAGGGATTGAATACCGGGGAGCTGTTTTTT. This gives the protein CASSLAQGLNTGELFF.

The chain employs TRBV27 and TRBJ2-7; D call uncertain. The germline V and J ends were trimmed by 3 bases and 4 bases, with 10 bases remaining between them. CDR1 and CDR2 (germline): MNHEY, SMNVEV (reference sequence). This CDR3 has 13 residues. CDR3 in amino acids: CASSLNRAYEQYF. Here the CDR3 DNA reads TGTGCCAGCAGTTTGAACAGAGCTTACGAGCAGTACTTC.

The V and J genes are TRBV10-2 and TRBJ1-1; D perhaps matches TRBD1 (5 bases). The germline V gene encodes CDR1 WSHSY and CDR2 SAAADI. V lost 8 bases and J 2 bases, leaving 12 bases between the germline ends. There are 13 residues in the CDR3. CDR3 nucleotides: TGCGCCAGCGCCCGGGGGGATAACACTGAAGCTTTCTTT. Translation: CASARGDNTEAFF.

This clone was recorded once. The chain couples TRBV6-5 to TRBJ2-7; 9 positions match TRBD2. The V segment lost 4 bases and the J segment 3 bases; nucleotides outside the gene matches: 10. Germline V lookup: CDR1 MNHEY, CDR2 SVGAGI. This CDR3 spans 16 amino acids. DNA of the CDR3: TGTGCCAGCAGTTCCTCCTCAGCGGGGGGAAACTACGAGCAGTACTTC. Translation gives CASSSSSAGGNYEQYF.

The chain employs TRBV28 and TRBJ1-4, with 7 bases lining up with TRBD1. Germline-derived CDR1 and CDR2 are MDHEN and SYDVKM. There are 15 residues in the CDR3. V dropped 6 bases and J dropped 0; count of bases not matched to a gene: 4. This CDR3 is CASSFTGATNEKLFF. The CDR3 coding sequence is TGTGCCAGCAGCTTTACAGGGGCAACTAATGAAAAACTGTTTTTT.

A remark on this clone: The same CDR3 arises from other DNA sequences in this sample as well. The chain uses TRBV5-1 and TRBJ2-7, with TRBD1 identical over 7 bases. The V and J ends lost 0 bases and 0 bases, in that order; junction bases with no gene match: 0. The CDR3 runs 14 residues. Germline V gene lookup returns CDR1 SGHRS and CDR2 YFSETQ. CDR3 sequence (DNA): TGCGCCAGCAGCTTGGGGGACAGCTCCTACGAGCAGTACTTC. Amino acids: CASSLGDSSYEQYF.

This chain links TRBV28 with TRBJ1-4; 7 bases match TRBD1. V shed 6 bases, J shed 7 bases, and the junction held 5 bases outside the gene matches. CDR1 is MDHEN and CDR2 is SYDVKM in the germline V gene. This CDR3 is built from 13 residues. CDR3 nucleotides: TGTGCCAGCAGACCTACAGGGGCTGAAAAACTGTTTTTT. Residues: CASRPTGAEKLFF.

The V call is TRBV18, the J call TRBJ1-1; D remains unclear. V was cut by 2 bases and J by 3 bases, with 7 bases left in between. This CDR3 is 13 amino acids long. CDR1 is KGHSH and CDR2 is LQKENI in the germline V gene. CDR3 sequence reads: CASSPGEDTEAFF. The CDR3 DNA reads TGTGCCAGCTCACCAGGGGAGGACACTGAAGCTTTCTTT. The full variable domain, rest sourced from reference TRBV18 and TRBJ1-1, is NAGVMQNPRHLVRRRGQEARLRCSPMKGHSHVYWYRQLPEEGLKFMVYLQKENIIDESGMPKERFSAEFPKEGPSILRIQQVVRGDSAAYFCASSPGEDTEAFFGQGTRLTVV.

This chain joins TRBV5-1 and TRBJ2-1, with 9 bases lining up with TRBD1. J lost 1 base, V lost 3 bases, and 5 bases had no gene match. Germline loops: CDR1 SGHRS, CDR2 YFSETQ. The CDR3 length is 16 residues. The CDR3 protein is CASSWGDRASYNEQFF. The DNA for the CDR3 is TGCGCCAGCAGCTGGGGGGACAGGGCGTCCTACAATGAGCAGTTCTTC.

The rearrangement links TRBV29-1 to TRBJ2-1, with TRBD2 as a possible D gene (6 bases). The CDR3 totals 15 residues. Germline V gene lookup returns CDR1 SQVTM and CDR2 ANQGSEA. Trimming shortened V by 3 bases and J by 2 bases, and 14 bases separated the two germline ends. The CDR3 DNA sequence: TGCAGCGTTGAGGACCTTCAGCGGGCCTACAATGAGCAGTTCTTC. Amino acids: CSVEDLQRAYNEQFF.

As regards this clone: The junction does not match germline at one end; this may be a read error. The chain employs TRBV6-5 and TRBJ1-2, with a possible D match to TRBD1 (6 bases). CDR3 length: 12 residues. CDR1 is MNHEY, CDR2 SVGAGI, per germline. The CDR3 loop is CASSKDRDIIFF. The CDR3 coding sequence is TGTGCCAGCAGTAAAGACCGGGACATAATTTTCTTC.

The chain carries TRBV4-1 and TRBJ2-7, with a weak D call TRBD2 (5 bases). CDR3 length: 13 residues. Germline V gene lookup returns CDR1 MGHRA and CDR2 YSYEKL. Trimming shortened V by 4 bases and J by 4 bases, and 11 bases separated the two germline ends. The CDR3: CASSRTRTYEQYF. CDR3 bases: TGCGCCAGCAGCCGAACACGGACTTACGAGCAGTACTTC.

The V gene is TRBV5-8, the J gene TRBJ1-2; D call uncertain. This CDR3 has 12 residues. Germline loops: CDR1 SGHTS, CDR2 YDEGEE. The germline V and J ends were trimmed by 1 base and 8 bases, with 9 bases remaining between them. CDR3 sequence: CASSLTGFGYTF. In DNA form, the CDR3 reads TGTGCCAGCAGCTTGACCGGGTTCGGCTACACCTTC.

The table lists this clone with a count of one. The chain joins TRBV19 to TRBJ2-5; weak D call: TRBD1 (5 bases). Trimming cost V 2 bases and J 1 base, with 5 bases left between them. This CDR3 has 13 residues. Germline CDR1 reads LNHDA; CDR2 reads SQIVND (reference sequence). CDR3 amino acids: CASSIRGQETQYF. In DNA form, the CDR3 reads TGTGCCAGTAGTATAAGGGGCCAAGAGACCCAGTACTTC.

The chain uses TRBV11-3 and TRBJ1-1; a possible D gene is TRBD1 (6 bases). The CDR3 length is 15 residues. CDR1 SGHNT and CDR2 YENEEA come from the germline V gene. V lost 5 bases, J lost 1 base, and 14 bases lay in between. The CDR3 region has the DNA TGTGCCAGCAGCCCGAACAGGGTCTCGAACACTGAAGCTTTCTTT. Its protein product is CASSPNRVSNTEAFF.

This clone was detected only once. The J gene is TRBJ2-5, the V gene TRBV27; perhaps TRBD1 as D (5 bases). This CDR3 spans 12 amino acids. Germline CDR1 MNHEY, CDR2 SMNVEV (reference sequence). V was pared by 4 bases and J by 4 bases, with 7 bases between. CDR3: CASSSTGETQYF. Here the CDR3 DNA reads TGTGCCAGCAGTTCTACAGGAGAGACCCAGTACTTC.